This T cell receptor (beta chain) emerged from a study of human thymus T cells. V was pared by 3 bases and J by 2 bases, with 13 bases between. CDR1 SNHLY and CDR2 FYNNEI come from the germline V gene. CDR3 size: 15 residues. Some clones are missing from TCRdb's copy, which holds only in-frame ones; the method was immunoSEQ multiplex PCR. The profile shows fewer than 85,000 clones, 85% to 95% of them singletons. Resections from corrective heart surgery provided thymus tissue. Source material: thymus tissue. This chain links TRBV2 with TRBJ1-2; D is possibly TRBD1 (6 bases). The sequence came from a girl in the first two years of life with a congenital heart defect but otherwise immunologically healthy. The CDR3 DNA reads TGTGCCAGCAGTGACGGGTGGACAGCAAACTATGGCTACACCTTC. This encodes CASSDGWTANYGYTF.